This TCR beta chain was identified during a study of Graves' ophthalmopathy and Graves' hyperthyroidism. Germline CDR1 SGDLS, CDR2 YYNGEE. This CDR3 has 14 amino acids. RNA transcripts yielded amplified TCR beta CDR3 regions. Second-round multiplex PCR came after a first-round RT-PCR that employed HTBI primers. One entry per CDR3 protein, called by TCRdb with MiXCR from the multiplex PCR reads. Of around 660,000 distinct CDR3 sequences detected, about 38% appear once; the ten largest clones hold roughly 3.5%. Exclusion criteria comprised other autoimmune diseases, uncontrolled infections, pregnancy or lactation in patients. Thyroid ultrasound, orbital computed tomography, TRAb, serum thyroxine and clinical symptoms formed the basis of diagnosis. PBMCs came from more than 8 ml of fresh peripheral blood. Concerning this clonotype: Relative to the germline gene, one junction end is altered; a read error may explain this.

This TCR was sampled from an adult man with Graves' ophthalmopathy. The sequencing sample was made of peripheral blood. This chain uses TRBV9 with TRBJ1-6; 7 positions match TRBD1. CDR3 nucleotide sequence: TGTGCCAGCAGCCAGCGGACAGGTGATTCACCCCACAACTTT. It yields the protein CASSQRTGDSPHNF.